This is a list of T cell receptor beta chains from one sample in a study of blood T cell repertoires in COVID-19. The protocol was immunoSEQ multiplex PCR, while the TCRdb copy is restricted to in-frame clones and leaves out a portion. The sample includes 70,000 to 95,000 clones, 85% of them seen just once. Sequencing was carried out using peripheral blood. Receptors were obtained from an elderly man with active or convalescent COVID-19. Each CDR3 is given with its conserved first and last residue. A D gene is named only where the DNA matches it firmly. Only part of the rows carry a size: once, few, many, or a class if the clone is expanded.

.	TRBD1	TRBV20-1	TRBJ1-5	CSASERDRGVRGRQPQHF	TGCAGTGCTAGTGAGCGGGACAGGGGGGTTAGAGGGCGTCAGCCCCAGCATTTT
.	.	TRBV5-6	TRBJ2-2	CASSPRGTNTGELFF	TGTGCCAGCAGCCCACGGGGGACGAACACCGGGGAGCTGTTTTTT
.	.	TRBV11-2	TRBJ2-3	CASSPRAPDTQYF	TGTGCCAGCAGCCCCCGAGCCCCAGATACGCAGTATTTT
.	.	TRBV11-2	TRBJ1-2	CASSPRQGSYGYTF	TGTGCCAGCAGCCCACGTCAGGGGAGCTATGGCTACACCTTC
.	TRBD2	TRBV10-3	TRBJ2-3	CAISEGGLAGSTDTQYF	TGTGCCATCAGTGAGGGAGGTCTAGCGGGAAGCACAGATACGCAGTATTTT
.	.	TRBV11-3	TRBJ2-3	CASSLAGRQDTQYF	TGTGCCAGCAGCTTAGCCGGGAGACAAGATACGCAGTATTTT
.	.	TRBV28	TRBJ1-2	CASSFPDREGGYTF	TGTGCCAGCAGTTTTCCTGACCGGGAGGGTGGCTACACCTTC
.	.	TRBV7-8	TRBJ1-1	CASSLDVGVRNTEAFF	TGTGCCAGCAGCTTAGATGTCGGGGTTCGGAACACTGAAGCTTTCTTT
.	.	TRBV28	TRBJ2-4	CASRTTGNTKNIQYF	TGTGCCAGCAGGACAACAGGGAATACCAAAAACATTCAGTACTTC
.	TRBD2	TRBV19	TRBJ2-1	CASSRTQLAGVFGEQFF	TGTGCCAGTAGCCGTACCCAACTAGCGGGAGTTTTTGGTGAGCAGTTCTTC
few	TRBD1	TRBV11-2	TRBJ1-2	CASSTRTGSYGYTF	TGTGCCAGTTCTACCCGGACAGGTTCTTATGGCTACACCTTC
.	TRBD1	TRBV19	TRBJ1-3	CASSPGQGRENTIYF	TGTGCCAGTAGCCCGGGACAGGGAAGGGAAAACACCATATATTTT
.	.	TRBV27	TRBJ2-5	CASSPLRQETQYF	TGTGCCAGCAGCCCACTAAGACAAGAGACCCAGTACTTC
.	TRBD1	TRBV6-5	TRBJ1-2	CASSYRGQGEGYTF	TGTGCCAGCAGTTACCGCGGACAGGGGGAGGGCTACACCTTC
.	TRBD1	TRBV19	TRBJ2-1	CASSVGQGAYNEQFF	TGTGCCAGTAGTGTTGGACAGGGGGCCTACAATGAGCAGTTCTTC
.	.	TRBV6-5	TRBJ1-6	CASWTRANSPLHF	TGTGCCAGCTGGACAAGAGCTAATTCACCCCTCCACTTT
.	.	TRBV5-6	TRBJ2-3	CASSLGQKSTDTQYF	TGTGCCAGCAGCCTCGGACAGAAAAGCACAGATACGCAGTATTTT
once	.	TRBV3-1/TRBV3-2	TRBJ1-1	CASSHWQNTEAFF	TGTGCCAGCAGCCATTGGCAAAACACTGAAGCTTTCTTT
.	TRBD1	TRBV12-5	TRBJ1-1	CASGLRDRDMNTEAFF	TGTGCTAGTGGTTTGAGGGACAGGGACATGAACACTGAAGCTTTCTTT
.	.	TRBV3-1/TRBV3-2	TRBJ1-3	CASSQFSGNSGNTIYF	TGTGCCAGCAGCCAATTCTCGGGGAACTCTGGAAACACCATATATTTT
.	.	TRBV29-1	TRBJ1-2	CSVRDNYGYTF	TGCAGCGTTCGGGATAACTATGGCTACACCTTC
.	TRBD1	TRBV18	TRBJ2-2	CASSPGQGNTGELFF	TGTGCCAGCTCACCCGGACAGGGGAACACCGGGGAGCTGTTTTTT
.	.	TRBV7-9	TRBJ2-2	CASSLLETGELFF	TGTGCCAGCAGCTTACTGGAGACCGGGGAGCTGTTTTTT
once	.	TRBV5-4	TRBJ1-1	CASSLRGVETEAFF	TGTGCCAGCAGCTTGCGGGGGGTCGAGACTGAAGCTTTCTTT
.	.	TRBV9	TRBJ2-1	CASSVGTGHYNEQFF	TGTGCCAGCAGCGTAGGCACAGGGCACTACAATGAGCAGTTCTTC